This TCR beta chain was sequenced during a study of T cells in Graves' hyperthyroidism and ophthalmopathy. Study-wide results and caveats: From stable hyperthyroidism, ophthalmopathy was set apart by a 13 V-J model. Blood held most thyroid clonotypes expanded above 0.001 frequency.

Germline values: CDR1 LNHDA, CDR2 SQIVND (reference sequence). This CDR3 is built from 15 residues. Trimming stripped 11 bases from V and 1 base from J, with 18 bases between. RNA transcripts provided the source from which TCR beta CDR3 regions were amplified. When the TCR CDR3 underwent first-round RT-PCR, the HTBI primer set was used. TCRdb reprocessed the multiplex PCR reads with MiXCR, giving one entry per CDR3 protein. The table includes approximately 490,000 distinct CDR3 sequences, approximately 23% detected once. Only a few counts were recorded for this clonotype. The antigen is unknown. Source material for PBMCs was 10 ml fresh peripheral blood.

The clonotype originates from a woman between 65 and 79 years old with Graves' ophthalmopathy. Sequenced sample: blood. This chain connects TRBV19 to TRBJ1-5; no clear D gene. The CDR3 DNA sequence: TGTGCCTCGCAGACCGCCGCGGGGAGCAATCAGCCCCAGCATTTT. This codes for CASQTAAGSNQPQHF. Using reference TRBV19 and TRBJ1-5 for the parts outside the CDR3, the full variable domain is DGGITQSPKYLFRKEGQNVTLSCEQNLNHDAMYWYRQDPGQGLRLIYYSQIVNDFQKGDIAEGYSVSREKKESFPLTVTSAQKNPTAFYLCASQTAAGSNQPQHFGDGTRLSIL.